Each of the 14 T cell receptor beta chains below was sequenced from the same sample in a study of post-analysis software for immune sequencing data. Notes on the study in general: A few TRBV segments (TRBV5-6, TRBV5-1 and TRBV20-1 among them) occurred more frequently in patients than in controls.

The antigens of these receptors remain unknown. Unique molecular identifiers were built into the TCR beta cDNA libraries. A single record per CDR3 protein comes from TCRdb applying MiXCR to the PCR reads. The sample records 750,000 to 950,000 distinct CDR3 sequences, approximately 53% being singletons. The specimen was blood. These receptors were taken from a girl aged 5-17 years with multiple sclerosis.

The CDR3 here is CASHAASYGYTF. In nucleotides, the CDR3 is TGTGCCAGCCACGCAGCCTCCTATGGCTACACCTTC. The chain carries TRBV7-9 and TRBJ1-2; D remains ambiguous. The CDR3 covers 12 residues. With 8 bases removed from V and 4 bases from J, the gap between germline ends came to 11 bases. Germline V gene lookup returns CDR1 SEHNR and CDR2 FQNEAQ (reference sequence).

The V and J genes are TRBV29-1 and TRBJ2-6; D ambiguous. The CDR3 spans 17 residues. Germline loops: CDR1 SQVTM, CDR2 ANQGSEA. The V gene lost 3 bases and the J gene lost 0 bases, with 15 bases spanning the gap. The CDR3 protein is CSVEVPGPFSGANVLTF. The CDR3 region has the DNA TGCAGCGTTGAGGTGCCAGGACCCTTCTCTGGGGCCAACGTCCTGACTTTC.

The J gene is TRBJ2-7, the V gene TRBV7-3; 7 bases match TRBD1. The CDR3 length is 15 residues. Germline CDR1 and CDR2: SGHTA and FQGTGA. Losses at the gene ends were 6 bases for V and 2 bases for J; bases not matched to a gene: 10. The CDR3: CASSPSGTATYEQYF. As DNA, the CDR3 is TGTGCCAGCAGTCCTTCCGGGACAGCCACCTACGAGCAGTACTTC.

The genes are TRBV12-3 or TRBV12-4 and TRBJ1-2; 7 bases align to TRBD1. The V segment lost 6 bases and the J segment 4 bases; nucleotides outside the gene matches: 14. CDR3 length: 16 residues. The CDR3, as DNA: TGTGCCAGCAGGCGTAGACAGGGCTCCACTCCCTATGGCTACACCTTC. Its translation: CASRRRQGSTPYGYTF.

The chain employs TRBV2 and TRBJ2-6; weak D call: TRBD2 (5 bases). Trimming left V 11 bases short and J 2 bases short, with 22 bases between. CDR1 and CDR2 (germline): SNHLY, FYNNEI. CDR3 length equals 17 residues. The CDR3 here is CAGTRRGRRAGANVLTF. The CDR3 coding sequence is TGTGCCGGAACTCGTCGGGGTAGGAGAGCTGGGGCCAACGTCCTGACTTTC.

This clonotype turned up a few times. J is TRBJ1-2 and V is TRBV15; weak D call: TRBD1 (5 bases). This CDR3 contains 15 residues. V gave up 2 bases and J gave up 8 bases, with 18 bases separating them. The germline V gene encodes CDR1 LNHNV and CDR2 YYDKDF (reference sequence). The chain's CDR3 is CATSRPPGDVLGYTF. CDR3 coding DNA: TGTGCCACCAGCAGACCCCCCGGGGACGTCTTGGGCTACACCTTC.

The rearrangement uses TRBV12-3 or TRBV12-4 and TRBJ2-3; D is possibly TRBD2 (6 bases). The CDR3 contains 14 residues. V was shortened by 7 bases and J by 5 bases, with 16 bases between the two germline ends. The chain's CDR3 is CASTTRGWGDTQYF. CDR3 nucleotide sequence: TGTGCCAGCACCACGCGGGGCTGGGGAGATACGCAGTATTTT.

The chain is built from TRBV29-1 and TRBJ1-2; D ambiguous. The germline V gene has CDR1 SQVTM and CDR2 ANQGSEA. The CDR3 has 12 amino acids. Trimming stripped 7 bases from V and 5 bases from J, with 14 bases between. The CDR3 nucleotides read TGCAGCGCCGCGGGAAGAACATATGGCTACACCTTC. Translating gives CSAAGRTYGYTF.

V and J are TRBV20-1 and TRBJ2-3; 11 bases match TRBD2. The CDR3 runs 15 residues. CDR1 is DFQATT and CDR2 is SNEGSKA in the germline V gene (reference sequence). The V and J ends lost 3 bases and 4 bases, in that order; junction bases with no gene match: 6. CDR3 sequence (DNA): TGCAGTGCTAGCAGACTAGCGGGGATCTCAGATACGCAGTATTTT. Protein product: CSASRLAGISDTQYF.

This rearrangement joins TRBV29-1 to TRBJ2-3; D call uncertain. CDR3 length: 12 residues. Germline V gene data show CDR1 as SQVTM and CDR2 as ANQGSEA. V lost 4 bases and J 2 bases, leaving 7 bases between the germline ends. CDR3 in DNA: TGCAGCGTTGGAGAGAACACAGATACGCAGTATTTT. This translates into CSVGENTDTQYF.

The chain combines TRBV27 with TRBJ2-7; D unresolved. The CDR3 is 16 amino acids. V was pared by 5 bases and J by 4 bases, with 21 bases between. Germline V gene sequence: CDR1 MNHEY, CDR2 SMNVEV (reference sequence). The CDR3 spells CASSAQQKGGVYEQYF. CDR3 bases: TGTGCCAGCAGTGCCCAACAGAAGGGCGGCGTTTACGAGCAGTACTTC.

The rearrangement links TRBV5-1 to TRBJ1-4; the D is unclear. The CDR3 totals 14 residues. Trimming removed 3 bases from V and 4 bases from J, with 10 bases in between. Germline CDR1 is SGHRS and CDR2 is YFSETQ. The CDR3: CASSYGGGNEKLFF. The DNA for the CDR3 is TGCGCCAGCAGCTACGGCGGCGGTAATGAAAAACTGTTTTTT.

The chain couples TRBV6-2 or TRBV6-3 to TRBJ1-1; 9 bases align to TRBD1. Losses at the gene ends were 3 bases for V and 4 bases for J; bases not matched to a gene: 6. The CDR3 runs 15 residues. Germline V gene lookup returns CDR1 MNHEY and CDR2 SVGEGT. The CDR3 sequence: CASSYGTGISTEAFF. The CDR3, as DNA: TGTGCCAGCAGTTATGGGACAGGGATCAGCACTGAAGCTTTCTTT.

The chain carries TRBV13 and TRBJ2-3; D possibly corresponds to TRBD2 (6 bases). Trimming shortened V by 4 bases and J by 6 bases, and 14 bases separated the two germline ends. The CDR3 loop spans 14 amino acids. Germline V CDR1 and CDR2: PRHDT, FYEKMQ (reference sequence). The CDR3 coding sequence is TGTGCCAGCAGCTCCCCGACGGGAGCCGATACGCAGTATTTT. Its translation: CASSSPTGADTQYF.